These T cell receptor beta chains were read from a single sample in a study of T-cell memory formation after mild COVID-19. Using its own MiXCR run on the 5' RACE reads, TCRdb lists one record per CDR3 protein. The repertoire holds about 250,000 distinct CDR3 sequences, with over 15% as singletons. Sequencing input: PBMCs or a T cell subset sorted from them (not recorded which). Every receptor here comes from a man between 18 and 29 years old who had mild COVID-19 (a few samples of this study predate the infection). Cell type and time point are not known. The CDR3 runs from the conserved cysteine through the conserved F or W. D genes are given only for firm matches. The size field is filled for only some rows; it gives once, few, many or a size class.

CDR3aa: CASSLPPGRAGTEAFF
CDR3nt: TGTGCCAGCAGTTTACCCCCCGGGAGGGCAGGCACTGAAGCTTTCTTT
d_gene: .
v_gene: TRBV27
abundance: .
j_gene: TRBJ1-1

CDR3aa: CASSIRTSGGAENEQFF
CDR3nt: TGTGCCAGCAGTATAAGGACTAGCGGGGGGGCCGAGAATGAGCAGTTCTTC
d_gene: TRBD2
v_gene: TRBV27
abundance: few
j_gene: TRBJ2-1

CDR3aa: CASTPSGFAGANVLTF
CDR3nt: TGTGCCAGCACCCCTTCGGGGTTCGCTGGGGCCAACGTCCTGACTTTC
d_gene: .
v_gene: TRBV12-3/TRBV12-4
abundance: .
j_gene: TRBJ2-6

CDR3aa: CASSDGEFQYF
CDR3nt: TGTGCCAGCAGTGACGGGGAATTTCAGTACTTC
d_gene: .
v_gene: TRBV25-1
abundance: few
j_gene: TRBJ2-4

CDR3aa: CASSLPAGYNSPLHF
CDR3nt: TGTGCCAGCAGCCTACCGGCAGGGTATAATTCACCCCTCCACTTT
d_gene: .
v_gene: TRBV7-9
abundance: few
j_gene: TRBJ1-6

CDR3aa: CASSGDSNEQFF
CDR3nt: TGTGCCAGCAGTGGGGACAGCAATGAGCAGTTCTTC
d_gene: TRBD1
v_gene: TRBV9
abundance: few
j_gene: TRBJ2-1

CDR3aa: CSAKRQVSTDTQYF
CDR3nt: TGCAGTGCTAAGAGACAGGTTAGCACAGATACGCAGTATTTT
d_gene: .
v_gene: TRBV20-1
abundance: once
j_gene: TRBJ2-3

CDR3aa: CASSPDHRANEKLFF
CDR3nt: TGTGCCAGCAGTCCAGACCACAGGGCTAATGAAAAACTGTTTTTT
d_gene: .
v_gene: TRBV28
abundance: .
j_gene: TRBJ1-4

CDR3aa: CASSLDSGRRNEQFF
CDR3nt: TGTGCCAGCAGCTTGGACTCGGGCAGGCGGAATGAGCAGTTCTTC
d_gene: .
v_gene: TRBV7-2
abundance: .
j_gene: TRBJ2-1

CDR3aa: CASSEQGSNQPQHF
CDR3nt: TGCGCCAGCAGTGAACAGGGTAGCAATCAGCCCCAGCATTTT
d_gene: .
v_gene: TRBV10-2
abundance: many
j_gene: TRBJ1-5